The text below deals with one T cell receptor (beta chain). Its specific antigen is unknown. No base qualities exist here, and no much larger clone lies one base off it. The sample comes from a study of blood T cell repertoires in COVID-19 (TCRdb year 2020). For the study in its entirety: The collaborator samples originated in the United States, Italy and Spain and spanned the acute and convalescent phases of COVID-19. Samples came from the ongoing ImmuneRACE study (first 160 participants) plus 1,254 subjects from 6 global collaborators. The repertoires were made available in a free public database intended to serve as a resource for research on the immune response to SARS-CoV-2. Where available, HLA class I and class II types were taken from metadata supplied by the sample provider and were not determined by assay-based typing. Nearly every sample came with metadata listing a de-identified subject ID, COVID-19 status, age in years and sex. Subjects who had been exposed to COVID-19, were actively infected with it, or had recovered from it provided the deeply sampled blood TCRbeta repertoires that made up the dataset. The material from the prospective study consisted of cDNA or gDNA derived from T cells, B-cell-depleted T cells, or PBMCs. General findings and caveats noted by the study authors: Clinical and demographic metadata were provided uncurated, with the amount varying by source and participant.

Collaborating institutions collected whole blood in K2EDTA tubes following their own protocols. For TCRbeta analysis, collaborators shipped samples as frozen whole blood, isolated PBMCs, or DNA extracted from either of those sample types. TCRbeta CDR3 regions were amplified from genomic DNA by means of the immunoSEQ Assay, a bias-controlled multiplex PCR. The published analysis was carried out like this. Within the assay, amplification of reference gene primers was used to estimate how many nucleated cells each sample contained. Sequence reads were collapsed and filtered to measure the absolute abundance of every unique TCRbeta CDR3 rearrangement. For each sample, productive Simpson clonality was calculated as the square root of Simpson's diversity index over productive rearrangements. Drawn from immuneACCESS, this table holds only the in-frame rearrangements with V and J called that TCRdb kept. Clones are partly lost; checked studies trace under half to an unresolved V gene and leave the rest unexplained. D and trimming were read from the DNA, whereas the V and J calls and clone size are those reported in that table. The sample profile shows 90,000 to 120,000 clones; roughly 90% of them were found once. Approximately 5.6% of the sample is held by the ten biggest clonotypes.

CDR1 and CDR2 are drawn from the germline V gene: KGHSH, LQKENI. The cysteine opens and the phenylalanine closes a CDR3 of 15 amino acids. Solely the CDR3 DNA is kept, with 45 bases framed from the first base. V is reduced by 6 bases and J by 3 bases, leaving a spacing of 17 bases between them. Here the chain combines TRBV18 and TRBJ1-1; the D gene lacks a confident call. Input material: peripheral blood. This receptor was taken from a human donor in a cohort sampled during active COVID-19. The CDR3 amino acid sequence is: CASSPQLSEDTEAFF. The sequenced DNA: TGTGCCAGCTCTCCTCAACTTTCAGAGGACACTGAAGCTTTCTTT.